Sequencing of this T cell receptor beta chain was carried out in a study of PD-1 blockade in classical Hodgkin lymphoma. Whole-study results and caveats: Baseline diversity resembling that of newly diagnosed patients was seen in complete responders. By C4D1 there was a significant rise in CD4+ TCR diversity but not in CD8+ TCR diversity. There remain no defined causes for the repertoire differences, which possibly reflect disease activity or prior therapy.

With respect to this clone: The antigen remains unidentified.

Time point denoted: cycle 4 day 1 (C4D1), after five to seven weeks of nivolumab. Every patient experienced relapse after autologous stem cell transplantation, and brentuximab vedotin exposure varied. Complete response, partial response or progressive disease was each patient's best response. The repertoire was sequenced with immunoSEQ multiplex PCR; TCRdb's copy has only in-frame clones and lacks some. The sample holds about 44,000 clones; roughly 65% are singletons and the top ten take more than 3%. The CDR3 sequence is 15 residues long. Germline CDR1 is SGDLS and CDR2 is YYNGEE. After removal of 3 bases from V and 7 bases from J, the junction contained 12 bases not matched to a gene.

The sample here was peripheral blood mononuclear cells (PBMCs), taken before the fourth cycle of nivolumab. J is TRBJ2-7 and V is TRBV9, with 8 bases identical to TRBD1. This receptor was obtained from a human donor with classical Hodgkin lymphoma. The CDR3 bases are TGTGCCAGCAGCGCCCAGACAGGGGCAATTTTTGAGCAGTACTTC. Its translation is CASSAQTGAIFEQYF. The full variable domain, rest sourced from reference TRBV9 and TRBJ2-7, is DSGVTQTPKHLITATGQRVTLRCSPRSGDLSVYWYQQSLDQGLQFLIQYYNGEERAKGNILERFSAQQFPDLHSELNLSSLELGDSALYFCASSAQTGAIFEQYFGPGTRLTVT.